A single sample is the source of the 11 T cell receptor beta chains below, sequenced in a study of blood T cell repertoires in COVID-19. The data were produced by immunoSEQ multiplex PCR, yet TCRdb's version contains in-frame clones alone and is incomplete. The table records fewer than 300,000 clones, 80% to 95% of them present only once. What was sequenced was peripheral blood. The receptors shown here come from a woman aged 25 to 39 with COVID-19, enrolled during active disease.

The chain couples TRBV27 to TRBJ2-7, with D perhaps TRBD1 (5 bases). The CDR3 spans 13 residues. Between the trimmed V and J ends, which lost 6 bases and 4 bases, there was a span of 13 bases. From germline, CDR1 is MNHEY and CDR2 SMNVEV (reference sequence). CDR3 in amino acids: CASRGPYLYEQYF. CDR3 coding DNA: TGTGCCAGCAGGGGGCCCTACCTTTACGAGCAGTACTTC.

This chain connects TRBV4-1 to TRBJ1-2; D not certain. Between the trimmed V and J ends, which lost 0 bases and 1 base, there was a span of 9 bases. Germline V lookup: CDR1 MGHRA, CDR2 YSYEKL. CDR3 length: 15 residues. CDR3 DNA sequence: TGCGCCAGCAGCCAAGAATACGGTAATAACTATGGCTACACCTTC. Its translation is CASSQEYGNNYGYTF.

The gene calls are TRBV6-4 and TRBJ2-1, with D tentatively TRBD2 (5 bases). The CDR3 loop spans 15 amino acids. CDR1 MRHNA and CDR2 SNTAGT come from the germline V gene. V shed 5 bases and J shed 0 bases, with 11 bases lying between them. CDR3 amino acids: CASSKDYDSYNEQFF. In DNA, the CDR3 is TGTGCCAGCAGTAAAGACTATGACTCCTACAATGAGCAGTTCTTC.

V usage is TRBV29-1 and J usage is TRBJ1-1, with TRBD1 identical over 7 bases. This CDR3 region has 13 residues. V was clipped by 7 bases and J by 1 base; unmatched bases: 6. Germline CDR1 is SQVTM and CDR2 is ANQGSEA. The CDR3, as DNA: TGCAGCGCCGCCGGGACAGAGAACACTGAAGCTTTCTTT. Protein: CSAAGTENTEAFF.

DNA of the CDR3: TGTGCCAGCAGCACTCTTAACAGCAATCAGCCCCAGCATTTT. This encodes CASSTLNSNQPQHF. The chain has TRBV7-9 and TRBJ1-5; D ambiguous. The CDR3 loop spans 14 amino acids. Trimming took off 5 bases at V and 1 base at J, with 9 bases between the two ends. The germline V gene has CDR1 SEHNR and CDR2 FQNEAQ (reference sequence).

The chain is built from TRBV7-7 and TRBJ2-2; weak D call: TRBD1 (5 bases). Germline V CDR1 and CDR2: SSHAT, FNYEAQ (reference sequence). The V gene lost 3 bases and the J gene lost 2 bases, with 13 bases spanning the gap. This CDR3 is 16 amino acids long. CDR3 coding DNA: TGTGCCAGCAGCTTGGATAGACAGAGTAACACCGGGGAGCTGTTTTTT. As protein: CASSLDRQSNTGELFF.

CDR3 loop: CASSSSGGPGETQYF. CDR3 DNA sequence: TGCGCCAGCAGCTCTTCAGGGGGGCCGGGGGAGACCCAGTACTTC. The chain employs TRBV5-1 and TRBJ2-5; D possibly corresponds to TRBD1 (7 bases). Germline CDR1 and CDR2: SGHRS and YFSETQ. The CDR3 is 15 residues long. V dropped 3 bases and J dropped 5 bases, with 17 bases sitting between them.

V and J are TRBV28 and TRBJ1-2; D call uncertain. V lost 5 bases to trimming and J lost 6 bases, with 19 bases between them. The CDR3 has 15 residues. Looked up from germline, CDR1 is MDHEN and CDR2 is SYDVKM. The CDR3 reads CASSRREGRRNGYTF. CDR3 DNA sequence: TGTGCCAGCAGTCGGCGAGAGGGCAGACGGAATGGCTACACCTTC.

The chain employs TRBV30 and TRBJ2-2, with 11 bases matching TRBD2. The germline V gene encodes CDR1 GTSNPN and CDR2 SVGIG (reference sequence). V was pared by 4 bases and J by 5 bases, with 15 bases of the junction left unmatched. This CDR3 spans 18 amino acids. This chain's CDR3 is CAWMVGRLAGGSTGELFF. CDR3 nucleotide sequence: TGTGCCTGGATGGTGGGGAGGCTAGCGGGAGGCTCAACCGGGGAGCTGTTTTTT.

This chain links TRBV5-5 with TRBJ2-1; perhaps TRBD1 as D (6 bases). V lost 0 bases and J lost 5, with 15 bases in between. CDR1 and CDR2 (germline): SGHKS, YYEKEE (reference sequence). The length of the CDR3 is 16 residues. The CDR3 reads CASSLATGYPDNEQFF. As DNA, the CDR3 is TGTGCCAGCAGCTTGGCTACAGGGTACCCCGACAATGAGCAGTTCTTC.

The chain joins TRBV9 to TRBJ2-3, with 8 positions matching TRBD1. V dropped 2 bases and J dropped 5; count of bases not matched to a gene: 7. The CDR3 runs to 15 residues. Germline V gene data show CDR1 as SGDLS and CDR2 as YYNGEE. CDR3 coding DNA: TGTGCCAGCAGCGTGGGGACAGGCCAAAGAGATACGCAGTATTTT. Translation gives CASSVGTGQRDTQYF.